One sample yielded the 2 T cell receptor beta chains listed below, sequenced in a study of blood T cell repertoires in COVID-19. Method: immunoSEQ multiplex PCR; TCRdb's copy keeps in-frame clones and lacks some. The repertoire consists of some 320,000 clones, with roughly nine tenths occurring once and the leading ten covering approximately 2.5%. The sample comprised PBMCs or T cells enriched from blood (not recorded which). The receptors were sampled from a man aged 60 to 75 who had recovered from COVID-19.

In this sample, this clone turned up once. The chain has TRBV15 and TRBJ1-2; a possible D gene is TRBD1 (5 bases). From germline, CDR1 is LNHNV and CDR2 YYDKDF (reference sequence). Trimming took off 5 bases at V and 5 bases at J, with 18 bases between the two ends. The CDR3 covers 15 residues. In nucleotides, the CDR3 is TGTGCCACCAGCGAGTGGGGCGGGGCAGAATATGGCTACACCTTC. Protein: CATSEWGGAEYGYTF.

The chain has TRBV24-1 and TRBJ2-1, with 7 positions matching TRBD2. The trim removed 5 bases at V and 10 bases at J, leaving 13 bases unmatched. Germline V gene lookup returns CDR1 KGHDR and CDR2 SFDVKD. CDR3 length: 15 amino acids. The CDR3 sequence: CATSGRAGAVWEQFF. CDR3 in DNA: TGTGCCACCAGTGGGCGGGCGGGAGCGGTCTGGGAGCAGTTCTTC.